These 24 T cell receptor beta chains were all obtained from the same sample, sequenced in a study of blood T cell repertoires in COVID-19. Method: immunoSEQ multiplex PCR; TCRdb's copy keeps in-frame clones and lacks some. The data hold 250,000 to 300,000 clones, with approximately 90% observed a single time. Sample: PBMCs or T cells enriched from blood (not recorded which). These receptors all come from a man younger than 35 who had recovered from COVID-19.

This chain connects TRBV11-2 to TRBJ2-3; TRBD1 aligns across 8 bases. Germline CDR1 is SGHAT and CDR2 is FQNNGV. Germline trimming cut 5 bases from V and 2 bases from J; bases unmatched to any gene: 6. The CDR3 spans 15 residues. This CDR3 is CASSLRDRYTDTQYF. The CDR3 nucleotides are TGTGCCAGCAGCCTCCGGGACAGGTACACAGATACGCAGTATTTT. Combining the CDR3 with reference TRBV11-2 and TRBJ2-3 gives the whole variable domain EAGVAQSPRYKIIEKRQSVAFWCNPISGHATLYWYQQILGQGPKLLIQFQNNGVVDDSQLPKDRFSAERLKGVDSTLKIQPAKLEDSAVYLCASSLRDRYTDTQYFGPGTRLTVL.

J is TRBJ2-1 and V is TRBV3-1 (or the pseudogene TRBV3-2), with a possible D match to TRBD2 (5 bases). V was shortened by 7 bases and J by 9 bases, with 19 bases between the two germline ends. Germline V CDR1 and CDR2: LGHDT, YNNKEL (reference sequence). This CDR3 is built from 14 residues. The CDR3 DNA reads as TGTGCCAGCACCCGGACTGTTCCTCCACGTGAGCAGTTCTTC. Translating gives CASTRTVPPREQFF.

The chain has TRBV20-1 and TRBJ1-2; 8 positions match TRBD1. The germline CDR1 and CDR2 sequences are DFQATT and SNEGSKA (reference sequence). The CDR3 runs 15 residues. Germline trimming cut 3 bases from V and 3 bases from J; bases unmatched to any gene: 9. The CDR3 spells CSASIGQGGDYGYTF. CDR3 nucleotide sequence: TGCAGTGCTAGTATCGGACAGGGAGGGGACTATGGCTACACCTTC.

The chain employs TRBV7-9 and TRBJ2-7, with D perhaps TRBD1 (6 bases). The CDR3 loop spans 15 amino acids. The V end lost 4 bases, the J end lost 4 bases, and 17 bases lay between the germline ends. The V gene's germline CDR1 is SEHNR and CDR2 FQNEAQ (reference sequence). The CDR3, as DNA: TGTGCCAGCAGCTCAAGGGGTACAGGGATATACGAGCAGTACTTC. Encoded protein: CASSSRGTGIYEQYF.

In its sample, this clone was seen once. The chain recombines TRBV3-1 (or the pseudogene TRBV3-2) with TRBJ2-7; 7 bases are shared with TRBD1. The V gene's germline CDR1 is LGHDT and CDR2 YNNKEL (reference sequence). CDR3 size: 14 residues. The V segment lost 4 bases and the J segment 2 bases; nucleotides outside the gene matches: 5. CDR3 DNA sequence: TGTGCCAGCAGCCCCAGACAGGGTCCCTACGAGCAGTACTTC. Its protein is CASSPRQGPYEQYF.

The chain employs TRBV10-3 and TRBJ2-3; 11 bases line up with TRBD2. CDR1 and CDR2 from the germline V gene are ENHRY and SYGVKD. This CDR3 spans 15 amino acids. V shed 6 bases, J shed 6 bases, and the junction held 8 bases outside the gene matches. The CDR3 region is CAISATSGAGDTQYF. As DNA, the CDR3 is TGTGCCATCAGCGCGACTAGCGGGGCCGGTGATACGCAGTATTTT.

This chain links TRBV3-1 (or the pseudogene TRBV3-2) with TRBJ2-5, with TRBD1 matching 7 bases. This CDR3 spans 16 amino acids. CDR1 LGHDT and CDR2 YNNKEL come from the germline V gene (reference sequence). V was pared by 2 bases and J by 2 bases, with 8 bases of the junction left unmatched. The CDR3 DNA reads TGTGCCAGCAGCCAAACCGTCAGGGGGTGGCAAGAGACCCAGTACTTC. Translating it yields CASSQTVRGWQETQYF.

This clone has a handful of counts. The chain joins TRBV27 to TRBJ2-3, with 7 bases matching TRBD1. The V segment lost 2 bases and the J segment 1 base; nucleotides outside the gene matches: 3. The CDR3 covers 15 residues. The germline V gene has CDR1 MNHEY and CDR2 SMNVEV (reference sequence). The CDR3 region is CASSLRGRGTDTQYF. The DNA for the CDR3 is TGTGCCAGCAGTTTAAGGGGGCGCGGCACAGATACGCAGTATTTT.

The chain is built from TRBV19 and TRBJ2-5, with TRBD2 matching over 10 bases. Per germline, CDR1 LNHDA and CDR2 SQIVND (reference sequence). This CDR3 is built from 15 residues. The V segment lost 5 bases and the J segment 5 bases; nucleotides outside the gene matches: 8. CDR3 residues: CASSSLAGNWETQYF. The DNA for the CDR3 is TGTGCCAGTAGTTCACTAGCGGGAAACTGGGAGACCCAGTACTTC. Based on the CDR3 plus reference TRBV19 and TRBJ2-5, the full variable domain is DGGITQSPKYLFRKEGQNVTLSCEQNLNHDAMYWYRQDPGQGLRLIYYSQIVNDFQKGDIAEGYSVSREKKESFPLTVTSAQKNPTAFYLCASSSLAGNWETQYFGPGTRLLVL.

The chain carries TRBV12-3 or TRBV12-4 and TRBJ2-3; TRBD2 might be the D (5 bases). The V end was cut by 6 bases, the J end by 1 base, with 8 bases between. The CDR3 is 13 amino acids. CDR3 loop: CASRLVRTDTQYF. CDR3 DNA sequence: TGTGCCAGCAGACTAGTCCGCACAGATACGCAGTATTTT.

The CDR3 DNA reads as TGTGCCAGCAGTCTCCGGGACAGGGCTTATCAGCCCCAGCATTTT. Translation: CASSLRDRAYQPQHF. This chain connects TRBV2 to TRBJ1-5, with 9 bases that match TRBD1. The J segment lost 5 bases and the V segment lost 5 bases, leaving 7 bases of the junction unmatched. Germline loops: CDR1 SNHLY, CDR2 FYNNEI. The CDR3 extends over 15 amino acids.

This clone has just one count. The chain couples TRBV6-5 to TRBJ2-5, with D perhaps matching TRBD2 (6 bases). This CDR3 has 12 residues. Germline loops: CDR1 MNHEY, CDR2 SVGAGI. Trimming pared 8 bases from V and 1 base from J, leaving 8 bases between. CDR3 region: CASGGAQETQYF. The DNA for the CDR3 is TGTGCCAGCGGAGGGGCCCAAGAGACCCAGTACTTC.

The CDR3 DNA reads TGTGCCAGCAGCTTAGTTTTCAGGGGGCCCTCGAACACCGGGGAGCTGTTTTTT. Translation gives CASSLVFRGPSNTGELFF. The chain carries TRBV7-2 and TRBJ2-2; 8 bases are shared with TRBD1. From germline, CDR1 is SGHTA and CDR2 FQGNSA. V was clipped by 1 base and J by 0 bases; unmatched bases: 7. The CDR3 loop spans 18 amino acids.

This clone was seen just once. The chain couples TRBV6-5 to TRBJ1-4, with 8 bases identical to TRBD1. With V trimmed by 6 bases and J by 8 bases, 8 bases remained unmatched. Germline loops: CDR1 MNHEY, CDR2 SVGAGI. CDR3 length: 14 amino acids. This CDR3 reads CASSFGRGREKLFF. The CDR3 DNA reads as TGTGCCAGCAGCTTTGGCAGGGGGCGAGAAAAACTGTTTTTT.

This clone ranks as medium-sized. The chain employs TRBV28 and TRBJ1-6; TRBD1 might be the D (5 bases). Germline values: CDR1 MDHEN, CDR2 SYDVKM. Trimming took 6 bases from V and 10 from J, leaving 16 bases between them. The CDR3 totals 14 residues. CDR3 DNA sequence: TGTGCCAGCAGCCCCGGAGGGGAAGCCTCACCCCTCCACTTT. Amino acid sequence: CASSPGGEASPLHF.

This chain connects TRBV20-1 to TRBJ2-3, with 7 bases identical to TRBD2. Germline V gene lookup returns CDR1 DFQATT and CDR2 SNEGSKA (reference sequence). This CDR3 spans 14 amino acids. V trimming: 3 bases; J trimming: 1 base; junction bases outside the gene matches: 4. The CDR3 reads CSASVGGGTDTQYF. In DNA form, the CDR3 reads TGCAGTGCTAGTGTGGGGGGGGGCACAGATACGCAGTATTTT.

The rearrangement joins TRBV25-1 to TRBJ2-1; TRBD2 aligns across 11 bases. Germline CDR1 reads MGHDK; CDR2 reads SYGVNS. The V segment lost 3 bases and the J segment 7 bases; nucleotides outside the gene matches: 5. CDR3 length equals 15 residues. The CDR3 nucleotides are TGTGCCAGCAGTGATGACTCTAGCGGGAGGAATGAGCAGTTCTTC. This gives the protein CASSDDSSGRNEQFF.

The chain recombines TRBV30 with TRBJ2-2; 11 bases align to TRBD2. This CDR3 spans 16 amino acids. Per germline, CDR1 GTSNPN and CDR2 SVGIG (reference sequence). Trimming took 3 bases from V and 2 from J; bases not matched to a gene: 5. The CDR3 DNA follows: TGTGCCTGGAGAAGACTAGCGGGGCCCAACACCGGGGAGCTGTTTTTT. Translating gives CAWRRLAGPNTGELFF.

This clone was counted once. In nucleotides, the CDR3 is TGTGCCAGCAGCTCTGACATCAACACTGAAGCTTTCTTT. Its protein product is CASSSDINTEAFF. The chain employs TRBV7-6 and TRBJ1-1; D not resolved. This CDR3 comprises 13 residues. Trimming stripped 4 bases from V and 2 bases from J, with 8 bases between. Germline CDR1 is SGHVS and CDR2 is FNYEAQ.

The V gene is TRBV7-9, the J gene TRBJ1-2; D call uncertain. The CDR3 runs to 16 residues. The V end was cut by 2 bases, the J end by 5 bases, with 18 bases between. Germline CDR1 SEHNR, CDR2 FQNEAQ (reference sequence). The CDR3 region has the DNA TGTGCCAGCAGCTTATTATTAGGCGAGGCGTGGTATGGCTACACCTTC. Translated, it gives CASSLLLGEAWYGYTF.

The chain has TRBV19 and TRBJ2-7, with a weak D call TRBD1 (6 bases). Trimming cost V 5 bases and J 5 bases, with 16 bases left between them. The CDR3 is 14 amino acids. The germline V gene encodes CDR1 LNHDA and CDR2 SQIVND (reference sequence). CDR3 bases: TGTGCCAGTAGTCAATTACAGGGTTCCCACGAGCAGTACTTC. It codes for CASSQLQGSHEQYF.

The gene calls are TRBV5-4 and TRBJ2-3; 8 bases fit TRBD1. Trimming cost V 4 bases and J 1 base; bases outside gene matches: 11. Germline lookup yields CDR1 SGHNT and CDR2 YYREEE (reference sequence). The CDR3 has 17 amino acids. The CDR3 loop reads CASSPWVGQGGTDTQYF. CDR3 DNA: TGTGCCAGCAGCCCCTGGGTTGGACAGGGCGGCACAGATACGCAGTATTTT.

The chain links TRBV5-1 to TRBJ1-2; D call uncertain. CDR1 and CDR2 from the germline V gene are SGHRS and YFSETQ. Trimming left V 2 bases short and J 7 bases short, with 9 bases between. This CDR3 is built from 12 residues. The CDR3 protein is CASSFDRGGYTF. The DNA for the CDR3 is TGCGCCAGCAGCTTCGATCGGGGTGGCTACACCTTC.

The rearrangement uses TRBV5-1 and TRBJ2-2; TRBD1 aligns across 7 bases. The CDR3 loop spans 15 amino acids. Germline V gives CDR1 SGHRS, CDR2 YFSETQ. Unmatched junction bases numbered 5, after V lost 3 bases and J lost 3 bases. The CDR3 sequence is CASSWDSPDTGELFF. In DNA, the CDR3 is TGCGCCAGCAGCTGGGACAGCCCGGACACCGGGGAGCTGTTTTTT.